Listed here is a single TCR beta chain. CDR1 MNHEY and CDR2 SVGAGI come from the germline V gene. With V trimmed by 6 bases and J by 5 bases, 5 bases remained unmatched. The CDR3 totals 14 residues. This record comes from a study of blood T cell repertoires in COVID-19. Study at large: The samples span acute and convalescent COVID-19 from the United States, Italy and Spain. The cDNA or gDNA used as material had been derived from T cells, B-cell-depleted T cells, or PBMCs.

In the original workflow: Amplification of reference gene primers provided the estimated nucleated cell counts. The method was immunoSEQ multiplex PCR; TCRdb's version includes in-frame clones alone and lacks a portion of them. That table gives V, J and clone size, and the DNA gave D and trimming. The sample yields about 190,000 clones, 70% to 90% seen once. The rearrangement joins TRBV6-5 to TRBJ2-3; 10 bases are shared with TRBD1. The sample comprised peripheral blood. This sequence originates from a man in his sixties with active or convalescent COVID-19. The CDR3 protein is CASSWDRGVDTQYF. The CDR3 nucleotides read TGTGCCAGCAGCTGGGACAGGGGAGTAGATACGCAGTATTTT.